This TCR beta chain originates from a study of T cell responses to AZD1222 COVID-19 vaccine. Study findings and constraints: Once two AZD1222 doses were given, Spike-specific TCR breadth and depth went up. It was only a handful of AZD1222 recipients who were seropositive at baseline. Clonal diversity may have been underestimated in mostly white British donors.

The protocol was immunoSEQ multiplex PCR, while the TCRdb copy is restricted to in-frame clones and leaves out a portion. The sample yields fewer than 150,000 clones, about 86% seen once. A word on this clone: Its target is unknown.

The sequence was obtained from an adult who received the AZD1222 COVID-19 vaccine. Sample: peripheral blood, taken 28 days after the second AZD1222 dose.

The DNA of the CDR3 is TGTGCCAGCAGTTACTCTGGCAGGGCTGGTTCCTACGAGCAGTACTTC. It translates to CASSYSGRAGSYEQYF. This chain joins TRBV6-2 or TRBV6-3 and TRBJ2-7; maybe TRBD1 (5 bases). The V end was cut by 0 bases, the J end by 1 base, with 13 bases between. From germline, CDR1 is MNHEY and CDR2 SVGEGT. CDR3 size: 16 residues.